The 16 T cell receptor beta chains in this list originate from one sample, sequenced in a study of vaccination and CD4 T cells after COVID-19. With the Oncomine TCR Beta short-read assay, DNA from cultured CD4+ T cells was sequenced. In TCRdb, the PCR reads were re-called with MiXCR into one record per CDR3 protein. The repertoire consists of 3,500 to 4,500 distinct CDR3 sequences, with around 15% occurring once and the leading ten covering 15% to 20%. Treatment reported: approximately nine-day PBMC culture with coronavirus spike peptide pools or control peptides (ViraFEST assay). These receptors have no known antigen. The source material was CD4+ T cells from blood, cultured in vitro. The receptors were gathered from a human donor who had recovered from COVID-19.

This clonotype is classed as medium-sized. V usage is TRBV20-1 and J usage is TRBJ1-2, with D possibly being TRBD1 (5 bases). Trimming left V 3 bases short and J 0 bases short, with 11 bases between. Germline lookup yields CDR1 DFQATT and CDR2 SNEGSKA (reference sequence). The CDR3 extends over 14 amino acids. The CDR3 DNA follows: TGCAGTGCTAGGGGGCAGCCATCTAACTATGGCTACACCTTC. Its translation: CSARGQPSNYGYTF.

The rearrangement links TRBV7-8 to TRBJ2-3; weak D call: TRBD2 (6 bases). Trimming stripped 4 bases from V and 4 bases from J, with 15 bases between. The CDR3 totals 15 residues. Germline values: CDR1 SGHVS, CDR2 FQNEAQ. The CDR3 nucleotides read TGTGCCAGCAGCTGGTGGGGGAGGAATTCAGATACGCAGTATTTT. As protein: CASSWWGRNSDTQYF.

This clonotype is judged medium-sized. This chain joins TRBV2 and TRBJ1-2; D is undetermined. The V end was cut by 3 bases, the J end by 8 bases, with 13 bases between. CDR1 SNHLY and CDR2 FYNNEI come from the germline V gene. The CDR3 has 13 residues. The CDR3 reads CASSDPTTSGYTF. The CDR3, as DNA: TGTGCCAGCAGTGACCCGACTACAAGCGGCTACACCTTC.

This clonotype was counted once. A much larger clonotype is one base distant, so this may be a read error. For the CDR3, the DNA is TGTGCCAGTAGTATAACGGGCGGGGTAGAGACCCAGTACTTC. It translates to CASSITGGVETQYF. V and J are TRBV19 and TRBJ2-5, with D maybe TRBD2 (6 bases). The CDR3 sequence is 14 residues long. Between the trimmed V and J ends, which lost 2 bases and 4 bases, there was a span of 11 bases. Looked up from germline, CDR1 is LNHDA and CDR2 is SQIVND (reference sequence).

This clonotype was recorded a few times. The CDR3 nucleotides read TGTGCCAGCAGCTTAGACGGGGGCCGCCCCTCTGGGGCCAACGTCCTGACTTTC. This sequence encodes CASSLDGGRPSGANVLTF. The chain couples TRBV11-2 to TRBJ2-6; D tentatively fits TRBD1 or TRBD2 (6 bases each). Germline assignment: CDR1 SGHAT and CDR2 FQNNGV. Trimming cost V 0 bases and J 0 bases, with 12 bases left between them. The CDR3 loop spans 18 amino acids.

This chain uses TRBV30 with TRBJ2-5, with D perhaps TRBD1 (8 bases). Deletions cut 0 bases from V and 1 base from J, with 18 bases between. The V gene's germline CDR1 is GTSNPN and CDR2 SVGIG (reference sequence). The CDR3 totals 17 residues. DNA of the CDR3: TGTGCCTGGAGTGTACACCCACAGGGGGGGTTCCAAGAGACCCAGTACTTC. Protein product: CAWSVHPQGGFQETQYF.

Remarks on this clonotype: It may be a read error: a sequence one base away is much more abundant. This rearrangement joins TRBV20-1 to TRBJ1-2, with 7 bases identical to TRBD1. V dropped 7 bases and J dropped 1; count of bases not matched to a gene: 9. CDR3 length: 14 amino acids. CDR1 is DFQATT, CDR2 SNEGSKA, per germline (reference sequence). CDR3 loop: CSGVQGLRNYGYTF. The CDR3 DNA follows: TGCAGTGGAGTACAGGGGTTACGTAACTATGGCTACACCTTC.

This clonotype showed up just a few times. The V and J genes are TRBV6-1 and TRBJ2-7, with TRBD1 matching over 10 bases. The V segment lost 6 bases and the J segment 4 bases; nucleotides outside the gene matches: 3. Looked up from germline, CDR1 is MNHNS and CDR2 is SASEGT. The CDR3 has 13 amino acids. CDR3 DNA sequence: TGTGCCAGCAGGGGGACAGGGGTTTACGAGCAGTACTTC. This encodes CASRGTGVYEQYF.

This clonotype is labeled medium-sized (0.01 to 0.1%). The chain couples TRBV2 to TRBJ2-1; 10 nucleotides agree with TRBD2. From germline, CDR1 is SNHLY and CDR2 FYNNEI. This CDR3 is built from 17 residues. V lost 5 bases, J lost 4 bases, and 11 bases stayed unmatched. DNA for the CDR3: TGTGCCAGCAGTCCCCTTAGCGGGGGGTCGCTATACAATGAGCAGTTCTTC. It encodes CASSPLSGGSLYNEQFF. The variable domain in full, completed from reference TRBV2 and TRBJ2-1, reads EPEVTQTPSHQVTQMGQEVILRCVPISNHLYFYWYRQILGQKVEFLVSFYNNEISEKSEIFDDQFSVERPDGSNFTLKIRSTKLEDSAMYFCASSPLSGGSLYNEQFFGPGTRLTVL.

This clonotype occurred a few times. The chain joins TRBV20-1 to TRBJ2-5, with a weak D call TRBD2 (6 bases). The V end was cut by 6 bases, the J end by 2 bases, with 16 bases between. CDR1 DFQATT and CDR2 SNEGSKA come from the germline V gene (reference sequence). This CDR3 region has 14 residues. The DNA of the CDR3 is TGCAGTGCGCCAAAAGGAGGGCCGCAAGAGACCCAGTACTTC. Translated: CSAPKGGPQETQYF.

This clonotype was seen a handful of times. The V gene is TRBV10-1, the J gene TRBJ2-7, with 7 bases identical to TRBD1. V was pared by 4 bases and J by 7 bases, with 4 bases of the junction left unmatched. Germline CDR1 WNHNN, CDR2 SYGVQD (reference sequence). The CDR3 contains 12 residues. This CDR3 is CASSGDSLEQYF. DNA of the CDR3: TGCGCCAGCAGTGGGGACAGCCTGGAGCAGTACTTC.

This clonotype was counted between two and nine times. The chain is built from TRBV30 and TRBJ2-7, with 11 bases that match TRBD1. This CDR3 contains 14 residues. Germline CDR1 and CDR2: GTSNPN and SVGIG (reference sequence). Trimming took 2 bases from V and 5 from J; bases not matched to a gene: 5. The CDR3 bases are TGTGCCTGGAGTATTGGACAGGGGGCGGACGAGCAGTACTTC. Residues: CAWSIGQGADEQYF.

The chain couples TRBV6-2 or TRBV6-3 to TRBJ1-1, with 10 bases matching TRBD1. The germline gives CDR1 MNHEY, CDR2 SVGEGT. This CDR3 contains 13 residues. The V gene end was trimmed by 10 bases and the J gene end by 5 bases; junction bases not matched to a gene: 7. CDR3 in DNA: TGTGCCATCCAGGACAGGGGGGGAACTGAAGCTTTCTTT. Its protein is CAIQDRGGTEAFF.

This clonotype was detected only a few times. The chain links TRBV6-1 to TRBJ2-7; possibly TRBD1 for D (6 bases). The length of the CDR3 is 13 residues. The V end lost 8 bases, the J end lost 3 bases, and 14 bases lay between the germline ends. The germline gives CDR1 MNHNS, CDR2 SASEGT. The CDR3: CASRPTGSYEQYF. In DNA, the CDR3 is TGTGCCAGCCGGCCAACAGGGAGCTACGAGCAGTACTTC.

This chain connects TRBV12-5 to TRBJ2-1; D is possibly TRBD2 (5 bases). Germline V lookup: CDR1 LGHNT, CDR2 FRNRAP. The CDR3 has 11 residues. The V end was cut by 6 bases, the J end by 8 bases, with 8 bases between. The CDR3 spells CASGPGYEQFF. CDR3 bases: TGTGCTAGTGGCCCGGGGTATGAGCAGTTCTTC. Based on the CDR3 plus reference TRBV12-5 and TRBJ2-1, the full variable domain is DARVTQTPRHKVTEMGQEVTMRCQPILGHNTVFWYRQTMMQGLELLAYFRNRAPLDDSGMPKDRFSAEMPDATLATLKIQPSEPRDSAVYFCASGPGYEQFFGPGTRLTVL.

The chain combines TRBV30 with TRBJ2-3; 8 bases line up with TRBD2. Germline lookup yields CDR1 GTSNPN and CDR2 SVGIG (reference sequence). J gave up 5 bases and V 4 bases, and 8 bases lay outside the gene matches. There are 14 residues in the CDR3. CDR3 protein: CAWIVRGGGDTQYF. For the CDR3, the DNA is TGTGCCTGGATAGTTCGGGGGGGGGGAGATACGCAGTATTTT. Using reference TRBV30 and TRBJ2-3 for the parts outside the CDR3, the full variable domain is SQTIHQWPATLVQPVGSPLSLECTVEGTSNPNLYWYRQAAGRGLQLLFYSVGIGQISSEVPQNLSASRPQDRQFILSSKKLLLSDSGFYLCAWIVRGGGDTQYFGPGTRLTVL.